The 13 T cell receptor beta chains listed next were all sequenced from one sample in a study of vaccination and CD4 T cells after COVID-19. Cultured CD4+ T-cell DNA underwent Oncomine TCR Beta short-read sequencing. From the PCR reads, TCRdb called clonotypes with MiXCR, one entry per CDR3 protein. The sample lists 15,000 to 20,000 distinct CDR3 sequences; 40% to 55% were seen once. No antigen is known for these receptors. Regarding treatment: approximately nine-day PBMC culture with coronavirus spike peptide pools or control peptides (ViraFEST assay). Sequencing used CD4+ T cells from blood, cultured in vitro, obtained before SARS-CoV-2 vaccination. The receptors shown here come from a human donor who had recovered from COVID-19.

The chain employs TRBV2 and TRBJ1-6; D remains unclear. The V end was cut by 7 bases, the J end by 3 bases, with 13 bases between. CDR1 and CDR2 from the germline V gene are SNHLY and FYNNEI. This CDR3 is 15 amino acids long. The CDR3 loop reads CASKPQSLYNSPLHF. CDR3 sequence (DNA): TGTGCCAGCAAGCCACAGAGTCTCTATAATTCACCCCTCCACTTT.

This clonotype was seen just once. In DNA form, the CDR3 reads TGTGCCAGCAGCGCACAGAGGACTGAAGCTTTCTTT. Translating it yields CASSAQRTEAFF. V gene TRBV7-2 combines with J gene TRBJ1-1; no reliable D call. The length of the CDR3 is 12 residues. V dropped 5 bases and J dropped 5 bases, with 9 bases sitting between them. Germline V gene data show CDR1 as SGHTA and CDR2 as FQGNSA.

This clonotype was counted a few times. This chain connects TRBV7-9 to TRBJ2-5, with TRBD1 as a possible D gene (6 bases). Germline values: CDR1 SEHNR, CDR2 FQNEAQ (reference sequence). This CDR3 has 15 residues. V lost 6 bases, J lost 1 base, and 15 bases lay in between. CDR3 in amino acids: CASRLNPRGQETQYF. In DNA, the CDR3 is TGTGCCAGCAGGCTGAACCCCAGGGGCCAAGAGACCCAGTACTTC. The whole variable domain, remainder taken from reference TRBV7-9 and TRBJ2-5, is DTGVSQNPRHKITKRGQNVTFRCDPISEHNRLYWYRQTLGQGPEFLTYFQNEAQLEKSRLLSDRFSAERPKGSFSTLEIQRTEQGDSAMYLCASRLNPRGQETQYFGPGTRLLVL.

This clonotype was detected a few times. This chain connects TRBV12-3 or TRBV12-4 to TRBJ1-2; D is unresolved. The V end lost 3 bases, the J end lost 6 bases, and 11 bases lay between the germline ends. The CDR3 runs to 13 residues. The CDR3 DNA follows: TGTGCCAGCAGTTTCGTGCTGGCCAATGGCTACACCTTC. Protein sequence: CASSFVLANGYTF.

The chain couples TRBV7-2 to TRBJ2-5; perhaps TRBD1 as D (6 bases). The V end was cut by 5 bases, the J end by 2 bases, with 15 bases between. The germline gives CDR1 SGHTA, CDR2 FQGNSA. The CDR3 totals 15 residues. CDR3 sequence (DNA): TGTGCCAGCAGCCCCGGCGGACAGCCTCAAGAGACCCAGTACTTC. It codes for CASSPGGQPQETQYF.

This clonotype showed up just once. The chain joins TRBV6-2 or TRBV6-3 to TRBJ2-5; 7 nucleotides agree with TRBD1. The CDR3 runs 16 residues. Germline CDR1 MNHEY, CDR2 SVGEGT. The V and J ends lost 2 bases and 2 bases, in that order; junction bases with no gene match: 8. The CDR3: CASSYHLQGPQETQYF. The DNA for the CDR3 is TGTGCCAGCAGTTACCATTTACAGGGGCCACAAGAGACCCAGTACTTC.

The sample holds a few counts of this clonotype. The chain recombines TRBV20-1 with TRBJ2-3; 11 bases are a match to TRBD2. The germline CDR1 and CDR2 sequences are DFQATT and SNEGSKA (reference sequence). This CDR3 is 15 amino acids long. Trimming removed 2 bases from V and 3 bases from J; junction bases left unmatched: 4. The CDR3 reads CSARYPSGRTDTQYF. As DNA, the CDR3 is TGCAGTGCTAGATATCCTAGCGGGAGGACAGATACGCAGTATTTT.

This rearrangement joins TRBV20-1 to TRBJ1-1, with TRBD1 matching 12 bases. The V gene's germline CDR1 is DFQATT and CDR2 SNEGSKA (reference sequence). The trim removed 5 bases at V and 4 bases at J, leaving 5 bases unmatched. This CDR3 is built from 14 residues. The CDR3 sequence: CSALRGQGATEAFF. CDR3 coding DNA: TGCAGTGCTCTAAGGGGACAGGGGGCCACTGAAGCTTTCTTT.

The chain recombines TRBV6-1 with TRBJ1-6, with no clear D. This CDR3 has 16 residues. Germline V gives CDR1 MNHNS, CDR2 SASEGT. Trimming stripped 6 bases from V and 0 bases from J, with 12 bases between. CDR3 DNA: TGTGCCAGCAGACTAAAGAAAAGCTCCTATAATTCACCCCTCCACTTT. This translates into CASRLKKSSYNSPLHF.

This clonotype was found a few times. The genes are TRBV6-5 and TRBJ1-3, with TRBD1 as a possible D gene (5 bases). V was trimmed by 2 bases and J by 3 bases, leaving 8 bases between them. The length of the CDR3 is 14 residues. The germline gives CDR1 MNHEY, CDR2 SVGAGI. The CDR3, as DNA: TGTGCCAGCAGTTACCGGGACGTTGGAAACACCATATATTTT. This sequence encodes CASSYRDVGNTIYF.

This clonotype appeared a few times. This rearrangement joins TRBV6-1 to TRBJ1-5; 7 nucleotides align to TRBD1. Germline assignment: CDR1 MNHNS and CDR2 SASEGT. The CDR3 totals 14 residues. Germline trimming cut 6 bases from V and 7 bases from J; bases unmatched to any gene: 9. The CDR3 here is CASSRGQEDQPQHF. In DNA, the CDR3 is TGTGCCAGCAGCCGAGGACAGGAAGACCAGCCCCAGCATTTT.

V is TRBV19 and J is TRBJ1-5; D unresolved. The length of the CDR3 is 15 residues. The germline V and J ends were trimmed by 4 bases and 5 bases, with 15 bases remaining between them. Germline CDR1 LNHDA, CDR2 SQIVND (reference sequence). CDR3 sequence (DNA): TGTGCCAGTAGTAATCGTGTCAACAAATATCAGCCCCAGCATTTT. Translating it yields CASSNRVNKYQPQHF.

This clonotype occurred once. The chain recombines TRBV19 with TRBJ1-2; a weak D match, TRBD1 (5 bases). V lost 5 bases to trimming and J lost 7 bases, with 11 bases between them. Germline loops: CDR1 LNHDA, CDR2 SQIVND (reference sequence). The CDR3 runs to 12 residues. The CDR3 DNA reads TGTGCCAGTAGTTGGCGGGACTCTGGCTACACCTTC. It specifies CASSWRDSGYTF.